This paragraph covers one TCR beta chain sequence. Its antigen is unknown. The data are from a study of cytomegalovirus exposure and HLA in healthy donors. Study-level points and caveats: Later analysis suggested links between common viral pathogens and several top significant clusters.

The PCR had 60 Vbeta and 13 Jbeta primers. The method was immunoSEQ multiplex PCR; TCRdb's version includes in-frame clones alone and lacks a portion of them. The sample lists tens of thousands of clones; about 66% were seen once. The TCR sequence derives from a man between 40 and 49 years old in good health and CMV-seropositive. The specimen was PBMCs.

CDR3 residues: CASTLTEQETQYF. CDR3 in DNA: TGTGCCAGCACTTTGACAGAGCAAGAGACCCAGTACTTC. This chain links TRBV18 with TRBJ2-5; possible D gene TRBD1, 5 bases. Deletions cut 8 bases from V and 2 bases from J, with 12 bases between. The CDR3 extends over 13 amino acids. Germline-derived CDR1 and CDR2 are KGHSH and LQKENI. The full variable domain, in which reference TRBV18 and TRBJ2-5 provide the parts outside the CDR3, is NAGVMQNPRHLVRRRGQEARLRCSPMKGHSHVYWYRQLPEEGLKFMVYLQKENIIDESGMPKERFSAEFPKEGPSILRIQQVVRGDSAAYFCASTLTEQETQYFGPGTRLLVL.